This TCR beta chain was recorded in a study of Tregs in tolerant kidney transplant recipients. Study results and limitations: No direct test of biological reproducibility was done here.

The germline V and J ends were trimmed by 4 bases and 3 bases, with 18 bases remaining between them. The CDR3 sequence is 15 residues long. Germline-derived CDR1 and CDR2 are SQVTM and ANQGSEA. Assay: immunoSEQ multiplex PCR; the TCRdb copy retains only in-frame clones and omits some. Among some 62,000 clones listed, 95% to 98% were seen once. As concerns this clone: As yet, its antigen is unknown.

The receptor's source is a human donor who received a combined kidney and bone marrow transplant. This specimen was Tregs from blood, taken before the transplant. The V gene is TRBV29-1, the J gene TRBJ1-1; tentatively, D is TRBD1 (5 bases). The CDR3 reads CSVARRRAVDTEAFF. DNA of the CDR3: TGCAGCGTTGCCCGACGCAGGGCGGTGGACACTGAAGCTTTCTTT.